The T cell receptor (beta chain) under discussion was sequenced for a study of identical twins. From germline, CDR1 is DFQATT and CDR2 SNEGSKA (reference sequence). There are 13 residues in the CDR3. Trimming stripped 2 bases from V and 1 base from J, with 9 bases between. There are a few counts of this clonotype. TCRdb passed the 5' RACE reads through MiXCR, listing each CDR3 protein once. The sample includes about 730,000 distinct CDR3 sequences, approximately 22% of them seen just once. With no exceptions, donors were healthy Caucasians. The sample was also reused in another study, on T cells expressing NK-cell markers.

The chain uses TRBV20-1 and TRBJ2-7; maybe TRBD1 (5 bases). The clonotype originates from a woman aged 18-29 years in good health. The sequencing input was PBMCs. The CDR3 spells CSARRGRSYEQYF. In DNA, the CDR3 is TGCAGTGCTAGAAGGGGAAGGTCCTACGAGCAGTACTTC.